Described below is a single TCR beta chain sequence and its context. V shed 3 bases and J shed 0 bases, with 9 bases lying between them. In germline, CDR1 is MDHEN, CDR2 SYDVKM. The length of the CDR3 is 15 residues. Cohort assignment relied on participant-reported clinical history. This record comes from a study of blood T cell repertoires in COVID-19. Study information: The analysed material was cDNA or gDNA that came from T cells, B-cell-depleted T cells, or PBMCs.

The table came from immunoSEQ multiplex PCR; TCRdb's copy has only in-frame clones and leaves some out. Of some 190,000 clones listed, around three quarters are singletons. V usage is TRBV28 and J usage is TRBJ1-5; tentative D call: TRBD1 (6 bases). The sequenced sample consisted of PBMCs or T cells enriched from blood (not recorded which). This sequence was found in a woman aged 45 to 65 with acute COVID-19. CDR3 loop: CASSLGAYSNQPQHF. CDR3 coding DNA: TGTGCCAGCAGTTTGGGGGCGTATAGCAATCAGCCCCAGCATTTT. Drawing the rest from reference TRBV28 and TRBJ1-5, the complete variable domain is DVKVTQSSRYLVKRTGEKVFLECVQDMDHENMFWYRQDPGLGLRLIYFSYDVKMKEKGDIPEGYSVSREKKERFSLILESASTNQTSMYLCASSLGAYSNQPQHFGDGTRLSIL.